This is a list of T cell receptor beta chains from one sample in a study of neurological immune-mediated disorders. TCRdb used MiXCR to reprocess the 5' RACE reads, holding one entry per CDR3 protein. Among roughly 49,000 distinct CDR3 sequences, less than 15% were seen once, and the ten largest hold less than 5.5%. Specimen: PBMCs. These receptor sequences come from a male donor with HTLV-1-associated myelopathy (HAM/TSP). The conserved cysteine and the conserved F or W are not part of the CDR3 here. D genes are given only for firm matches.

CDR3: SASNGPYGYT
length: 10
V: TRBV20-1
D: -

CDR3: ASSGQPNTEAF
length: 11
V: TRBV2
D: -

CDR3: ATSDKRTDSLSNYGYT
length: 16
V: TRBV24-1
D: -

CDR3: ASRKTGIPGTQY
length: 12
V: TRBV28
D: TRBD1

CDR3: ASSSDSPVEAF
length: 11
V: TRBV5-5
D: -

CDR3: ASSLVGGTEEDTQY
length: 14
V: TRBV7-8
D: -

CDR3: ASSFTSLSSYNEQF
length: 14
V: TRBV7-2
D: -

CDR3: ASSPKTGPTKAF
length: 12
V: TRBV12-3/TRBV12-4
D: TRBD1

CDR3: ASSTQEGFNYGYT
length: 13
V: TRBV7-2
D: -

CDR3: ASSDGQVAGRTF
length: 12
V: TRBV7-2
D: TRBD1

CDR3: ASSPNRGLGTQY
length: 12
V: TRBV7-9
D: TRBD1

CDR3: SAPQTSGSSYNEQF
length: 14
V: TRBV20-1
D: TRBD2

CDR3: ASSLVGRTYEQY
length: 12
V: TRBV5-1
D: -

CDR3: ASSYSSPLQGVRSPLH
length: 16
V: TRBV6-5
D: TRBD1

CDR3: VSSYRPGTSSYEQY
length: 14
V: TRBV7-9
D: TRBD2

CDR3: SVEPLSGNTIY
length: 11
V: TRBV29-1
D: -

CDR3: ASSPYSSGNTIY
length: 12
V: TRBV9
D: -

CDR3: AISLSGGPYNEQF
length: 13
V: TRBV10-3
D: TRBD2

CDR3: ASRQGDSYNEQF
length: 12
V: TRBV11-2
D: TRBD1

CDR3: SAGSVFQVSGQGVRTDTQY
length: 19
V: TRBV20-1
D: TRBD1

CDR3: ASSSRSTNEKLF
length: 12
V: TRBV7-2
D: -

CDR3: ASSKTGDEQF
length: 10
V: TRBV5-1
D: -

CDR3: ATNRGEGLITEAF
length: 13
V: TRBV15
D: -

CDR3: ASSLMRTSSYNSPLH
length: 15
V: TRBV7-2
D: -

CDR3: ASSYTGGNSPLH
length: 12
V: TRBV7-2
D: TRBD1

CDR3: SLTGDSWDQPQH
length: 12
V: TRBV20-1
D: TRBD1

CDR3: ASRMARGTGNTEAF
length: 14
V: TRBV5-1
D: TRBD1

CDR3: ASSLGVRETQY
length: 11
V: TRBV7-2
D: -

CDR3: ASSSGDTVSPQH
length: 12
V: TRBV12-3/TRBV12-4
D: -

CDR3: ASSQENAPEAF
length: 11
V: TRBV3-1
D: -

CDR3: ASSFGRGGYEQY
length: 12
V: TRBV12-3/TRBV12-4
D: -

CDR3: ASSLGASYEQY
length: 11
V: TRBV12-3/TRBV12-4
D: -

CDR3: ASSQRGNQPQH
length: 11
V: TRBV7-2
D: -

CDR3: SAAWDSISGNTIY
length: 13
V: TRBV20-1
D: TRBD1

CDR3: ASSLGQRGTEAF
length: 12
V: TRBV7-2
D: -

CDR3: ASSFLQVEQF
length: 10
V: TRBV12-3/TRBV12-4
D: -

CDR3: ASSLALETQY
length: 10
V: TRBV5-5
D: -

CDR3: ASNRNRNEQF
length: 10
V: TRBV12-3/TRBV12-4
D: -

CDR3: ASSARDRSYEQY
length: 12
V: TRBV9
D: TRBD1

CDR3: ASSECTGPNTEAF
length: 13
V: TRBV9
D: -

CDR3: ASSPDRGRTEAF
length: 12
V: TRBV7-9
D: TRBD1

CDR3: ASSPNFRTEQETQY
length: 14
V: TRBV5-1
D: -

CDR3: ASSTWTGLGTDTQY
length: 14
V: TRBV11-3
D: TRBD1

CDR3: ASSSNSGGARETQY
length: 14
V: TRBV7-2
D: TRBD2

CDR3: ASSLASGVWLYEQY
length: 14
V: TRBV7-2
D: TRBD2

CDR3: ASSLGQGTATNEKLF
length: 15
V: TRBV5-1
D: TRBD1

CDR3: ASSPPVDGYT
length: 10
V: TRBV7-2
D: -

CDR3: ASSRRTSGEGGELF
length: 14
V: TRBV4-2
D: TRBD2

CDR3: ASSLEWGRDSPLH
length: 13
V: TRBV12-3/TRBV12-4
D: -

CDR3: ASSLVLAPGNTIY
length: 13
V: TRBV7-8
D: -

CDR3: AISEPGGGNTEAF
length: 13
V: TRBV10-3
D: -

CDR3: ASSWGTYEQY
length: 10
V: TRBV5-1
D: -

CDR3: ASSRGRGGAGEKLF
length: 14
V: TRBV7-8
D: -

CDR3: ASSYSPYPPANRPFSSYNSPLH
length: 22
V: TRBV6-5
D: -

CDR3: SARQWEQGI
length: 9
V: TRBV20-1
D: -